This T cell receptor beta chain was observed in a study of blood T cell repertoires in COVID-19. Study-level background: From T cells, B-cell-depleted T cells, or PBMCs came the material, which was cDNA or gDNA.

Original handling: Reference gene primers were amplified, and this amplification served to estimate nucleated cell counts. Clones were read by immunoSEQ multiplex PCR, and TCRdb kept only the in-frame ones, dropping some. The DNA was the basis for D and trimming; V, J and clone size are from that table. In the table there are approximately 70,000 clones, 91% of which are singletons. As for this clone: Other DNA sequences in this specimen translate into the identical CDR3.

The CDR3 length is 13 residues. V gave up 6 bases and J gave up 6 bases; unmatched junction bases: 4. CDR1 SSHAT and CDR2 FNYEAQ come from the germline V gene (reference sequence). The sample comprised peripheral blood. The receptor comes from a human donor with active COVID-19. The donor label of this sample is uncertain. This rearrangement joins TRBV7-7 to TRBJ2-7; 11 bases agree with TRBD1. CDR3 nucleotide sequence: TGTGCCAGCAGTCGGGACAGGGGGGGCGAGCAGTACTTC. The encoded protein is CASSRDRGGEQYF.